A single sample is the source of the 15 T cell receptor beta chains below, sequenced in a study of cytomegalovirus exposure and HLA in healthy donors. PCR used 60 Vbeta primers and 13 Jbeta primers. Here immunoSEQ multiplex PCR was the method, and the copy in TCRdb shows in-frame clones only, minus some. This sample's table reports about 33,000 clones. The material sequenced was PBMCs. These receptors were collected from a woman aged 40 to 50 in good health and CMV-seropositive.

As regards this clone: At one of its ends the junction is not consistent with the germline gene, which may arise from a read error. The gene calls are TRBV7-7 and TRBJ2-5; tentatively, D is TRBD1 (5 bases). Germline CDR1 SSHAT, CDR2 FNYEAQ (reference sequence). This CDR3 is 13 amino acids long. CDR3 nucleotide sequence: TGTGCTAGCAGCTTTGGACAACAAGAGACCCAGTACTTC. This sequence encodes CASSFGQQETQYF.

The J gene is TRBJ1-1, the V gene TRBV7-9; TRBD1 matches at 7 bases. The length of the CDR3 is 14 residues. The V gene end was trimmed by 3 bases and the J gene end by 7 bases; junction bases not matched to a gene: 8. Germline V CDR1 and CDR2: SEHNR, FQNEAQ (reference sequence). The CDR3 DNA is TGTGCCAGCAGCTTCGGGTTCCGGGACAGTGAAGCTTTCTTT. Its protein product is CASSFGFRDSEAFF.

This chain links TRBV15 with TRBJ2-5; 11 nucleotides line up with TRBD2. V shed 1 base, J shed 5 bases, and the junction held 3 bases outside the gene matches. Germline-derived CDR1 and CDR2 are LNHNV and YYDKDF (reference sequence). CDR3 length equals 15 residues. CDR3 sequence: CATSRGLAGGETQYF. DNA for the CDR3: TGTGCCACCAGCAGAGGGCTAGCGGGAGGTGAGACCCAGTACTTC.

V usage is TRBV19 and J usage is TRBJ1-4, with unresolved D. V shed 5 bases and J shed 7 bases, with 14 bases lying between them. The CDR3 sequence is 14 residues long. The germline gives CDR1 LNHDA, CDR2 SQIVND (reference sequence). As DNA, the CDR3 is TGTGCCAGTAGTCCGCTAATCGAGGGTGAAAAACTGTTTTTT. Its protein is CASSPLIEGEKLFF. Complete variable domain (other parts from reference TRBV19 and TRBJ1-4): DGGITQSPKYLFRKEGQNVTLSCEQNLNHDAMYWYRQDPGQGLRLIYYSQIVNDFQKGDIAEGYSVSREKKESFPLTVTSAQKNPTAFYLCASSPLIEGEKLFFGSGTQLSVL.

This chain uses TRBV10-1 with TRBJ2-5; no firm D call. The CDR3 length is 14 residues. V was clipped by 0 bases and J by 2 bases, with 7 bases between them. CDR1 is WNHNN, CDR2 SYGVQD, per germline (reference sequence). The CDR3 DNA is TGCGCCAGCAGTGAGTCATTAGTGCAAGAGACCCAGTACTTC. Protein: CASSESLVQETQYF.

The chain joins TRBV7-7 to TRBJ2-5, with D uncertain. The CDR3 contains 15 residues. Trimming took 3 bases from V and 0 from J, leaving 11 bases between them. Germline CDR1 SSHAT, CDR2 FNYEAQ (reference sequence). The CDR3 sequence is CASSFGGTYQETQYF. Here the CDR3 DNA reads TGTGCCAGCAGCTTCGGCGGAACGTACCAAGAGACCCAGTACTTC.

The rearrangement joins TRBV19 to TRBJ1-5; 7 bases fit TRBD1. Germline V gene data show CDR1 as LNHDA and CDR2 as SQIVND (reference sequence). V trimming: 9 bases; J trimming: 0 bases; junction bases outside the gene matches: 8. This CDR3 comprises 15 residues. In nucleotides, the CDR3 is TGTGCCAGCGGGGACAGCGTGCTTAGCAATCAGCCCCAGCATTTT. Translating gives CASGDSVLSNQPQHF.

The CDR3 sequence is CASSASGGAEAFF. Written as DNA, the CDR3 is TGTGCCAGCAGCGCCAGCGGGGGGGCGGAAGCTTTCTTT. V usage is TRBV7-3 and J usage is TRBJ1-1, with D maybe TRBD1 (6 bases). CDR3 length: 13 residues. Trimming shortened V by 5 bases and J by 8 bases, and 15 bases separated the two germline ends. Germline-derived CDR1 and CDR2 are SGHTA and FQGTGA. Drawing the rest from reference TRBV7-3 and TRBJ1-1, the complete variable domain is GAGVSQTPSNKVTEKGKYVELRCDPISGHTALYWYRQSLGQGPEFLIYFQGTGAADDSGLPNDRFFAVRPEGSVSTLKIQRTERGDSAVYLCASSASGGAEAFFGQGTRLTVV.

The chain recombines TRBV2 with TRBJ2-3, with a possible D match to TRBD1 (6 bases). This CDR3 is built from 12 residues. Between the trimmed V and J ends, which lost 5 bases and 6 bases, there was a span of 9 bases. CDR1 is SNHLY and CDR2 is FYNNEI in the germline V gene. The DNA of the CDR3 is TGTGCCAGCAGTCAACAGGGCGATACGCAGTATTTT. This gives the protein CASSQQGDTQYF.

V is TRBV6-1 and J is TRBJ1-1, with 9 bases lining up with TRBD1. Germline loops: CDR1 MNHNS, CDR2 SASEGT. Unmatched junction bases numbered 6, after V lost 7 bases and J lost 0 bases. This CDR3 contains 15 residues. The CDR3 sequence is CASNWGQGMNTEAFF. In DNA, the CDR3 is TGTGCCAGCAATTGGGGACAGGGAATGAACACTGAAGCTTTCTTT.

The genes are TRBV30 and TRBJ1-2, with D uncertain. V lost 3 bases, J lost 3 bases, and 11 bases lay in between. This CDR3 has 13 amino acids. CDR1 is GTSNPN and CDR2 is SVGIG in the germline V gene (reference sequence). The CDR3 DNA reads TGTGCCTGGAGGCTGGGCCCAGACTATGGCTACACCTTC. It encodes CAWRLGPDYGYTF.

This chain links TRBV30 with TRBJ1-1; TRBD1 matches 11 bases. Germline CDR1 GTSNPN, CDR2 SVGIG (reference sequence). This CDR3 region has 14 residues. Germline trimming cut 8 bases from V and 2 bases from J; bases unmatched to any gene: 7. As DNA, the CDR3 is TGTGCCCGCCTAGGACAGGGGGCTAACACTGAAGCTTTCTTT. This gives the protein CARLGQGANTEAFF. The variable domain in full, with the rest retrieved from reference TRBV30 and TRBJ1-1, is SQTIHQWPATLVQPVGSPLSLECTVEGTSNPNLYWYRQAAGRGLQLLFYSVGIGQISSEVPQNLSASRPQDRQFILSSKKLLLSDSGFYLCARLGQGANTEAFFGQGTRLTVV.

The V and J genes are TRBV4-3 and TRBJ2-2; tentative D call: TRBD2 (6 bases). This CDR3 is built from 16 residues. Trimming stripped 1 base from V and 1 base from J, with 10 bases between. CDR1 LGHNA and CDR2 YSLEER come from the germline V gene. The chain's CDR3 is CASSQGAGMNTGELFF. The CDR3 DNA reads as TGCGCCAGCAGCCAAGGCGCGGGGATGAACACCGGGGAGCTGTTTTTT.

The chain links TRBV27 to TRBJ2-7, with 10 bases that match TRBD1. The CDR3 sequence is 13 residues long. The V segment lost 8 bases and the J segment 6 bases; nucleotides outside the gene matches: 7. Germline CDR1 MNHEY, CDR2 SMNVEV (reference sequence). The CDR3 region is CASFPGQGSEQYF. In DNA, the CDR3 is TGTGCCAGCTTCCCGGGACAGGGGTCCGAGCAGTACTTC.

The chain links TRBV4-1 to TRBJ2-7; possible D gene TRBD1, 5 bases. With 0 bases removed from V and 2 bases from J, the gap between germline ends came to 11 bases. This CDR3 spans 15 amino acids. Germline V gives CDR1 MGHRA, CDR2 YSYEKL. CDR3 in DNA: TGCGCCAGCAGCCAAGAAGGGCAGGGTACCTACGAGCAGTACTTC. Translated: CASSQEGQGTYEQYF.